One and the same sample provided the 7 T cell receptor beta chains below, sequenced in a study of blood T cell repertoires in COVID-19. TCRdb keeps only in-frame clones here, not all; method: immunoSEQ multiplex PCR. The sample includes roughly 160,000 clones, more than 75% of them seen just once. The specimen was peripheral blood. These TCRs come from a man aged 35-49 years with acute or convalescent COVID-19.

J is TRBJ1-1 and V is TRBV9, with 7 positions matching TRBD1. CDR3 size: 15 residues. Germline V gives CDR1 SGDLS, CDR2 YYNGEE. V was pared by 2 bases and J by 5 bases, with 9 bases of the junction left unmatched. DNA for the CDR3: TGTGCCAGCAGCGTCGTCACAGGGGTGGAAACTGAAGCTTTCTTT. This encodes CASSVVTGVETEAFF.

The chain recombines TRBV5-1 with TRBJ2-7, with unresolved D. V dropped 5 bases and J dropped 2 bases, with 17 bases sitting between them. The CDR3 totals 15 residues. Germline V lookup: CDR1 SGHRS, CDR2 YFSETQ. The CDR3 loop is CASRNSPDKAYEQYF. As DNA, the CDR3 is TGCGCCAGCAGGAACTCCCCAGACAAAGCCTACGAGCAGTACTTC.

The chain uses TRBV2 and TRBJ1-6, with D unclear. CDR3 length: 13 amino acids. Germline V gene sequence: CDR1 SNHLY, CDR2 FYNNEI. V dropped 7 bases and J dropped 7 bases, with 11 bases sitting between them. CDR3 sequence (DNA): TGTGCCAGCACTACCTCAGGCAATTCACCCCTCCACTTT. Its protein is CASTTSGNSPLHF. Drawing the rest from reference TRBV2 and TRBJ1-6, the complete variable domain is EPEVTQTPSHQVTQMGQEVILRCVPISNHLYFYWYRQILGQKVEFLVSFYNNEISEKSEIFDDQFSVERPDGSNFTLKIRSTKLEDSAMYFCASTTSGNSPLHFGNGTRLTVT.

The CDR3 loop is CASSPAGWANEKLFF. Written as DNA, the CDR3 is TGTGCCAGCAGCCCGGCAGGGTGGGCTAATGAAAAACTGTTTTTT. The rearrangement links TRBV11-3 to TRBJ1-4; D might be TRBD1 (5 bases). The CDR3 spans 15 residues. Germline V gene lookup returns CDR1 SGHNT and CDR2 YENEEA. V lost 5 bases to trimming and J lost 3 bases, with 13 bases between them. Full variable domain (outside the CDR3, taken from reference TRBV11-3 and TRBJ1-4): EAGVVQSPRYKIIEKKQPVAFWCNPISGHNTLYWYLQNLGQGPELLIRYENEEAVDDSQLPKDRFSAERLKGVDSTLKIQPAELGDSAVYLCASSPAGWANEKLFFGSGTQLSVL.

This clone was counted a single time. This sequence joins TRBV6-1 and TRBJ2-1; TRBD1 is a possible D gene (6 bases). CDR3 length: 14 residues. CDR1 MNHNS and CDR2 SASEGT come from the germline V gene. The V end was cut by 2 bases, the J end by 9 bases, with 14 bases between. This CDR3 is CASSELGQGSEQFF. The CDR3 nucleotides read TGTGCCAGCAGTGAATTGGGGCAGGGGAGTGAGCAGTTCTTC.

This clone appeared a few times. The chain employs TRBV28 and TRBJ1-2, with D perhaps matching TRBD1 (6 bases). From germline, CDR1 is MDHEN and CDR2 SYDVKM. V was cut by 5 bases and J by 6 bases, with 34 bases left in between. The CDR3 totals 20 residues. CDR3 sequence: CASSPLPGSGRDTLQDGYTF. In DNA form, the CDR3 reads TGTGCCAGCAGTCCTCTGCCGGGGTCTGGCCGGGACACACTTCAGGATGGCTACACCTTC.

The chain joins TRBV19 to TRBJ1-1; no firm D call. V was trimmed by 5 bases and J by 4 bases, leaving 8 bases between them. The CDR3 has 12 amino acids. Germline V CDR1 and CDR2: LNHDA, SQIVND (reference sequence). CDR3: CASSSYGTEAFF. CDR3 nucleotide sequence: TGTGCCAGTAGTTCCTACGGCACTGAAGCTTTCTTT.